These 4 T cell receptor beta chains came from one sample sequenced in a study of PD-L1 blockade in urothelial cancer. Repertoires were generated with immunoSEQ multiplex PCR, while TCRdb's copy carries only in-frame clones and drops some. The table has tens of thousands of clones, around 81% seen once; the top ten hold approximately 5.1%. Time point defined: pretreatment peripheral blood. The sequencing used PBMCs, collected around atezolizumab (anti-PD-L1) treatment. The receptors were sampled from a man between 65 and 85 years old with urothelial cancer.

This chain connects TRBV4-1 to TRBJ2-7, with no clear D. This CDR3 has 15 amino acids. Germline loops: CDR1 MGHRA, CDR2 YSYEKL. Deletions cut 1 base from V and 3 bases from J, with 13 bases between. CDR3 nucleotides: TGCGCCAGCAGCCAAGTAGGTATGCGGAGCTACGAGCAGTACTTC. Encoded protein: CASSQVGMRSYEQYF.

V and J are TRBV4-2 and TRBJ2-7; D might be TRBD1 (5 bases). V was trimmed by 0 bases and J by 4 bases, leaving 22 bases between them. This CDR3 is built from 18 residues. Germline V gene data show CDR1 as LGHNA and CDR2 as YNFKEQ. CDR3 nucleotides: TGTGCCAGCAGCCAAGATCGAACGGGCCCCTCTACAGGTTACGAGCAGTACTTC. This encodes CASSQDRTGPSTGYEQYF.

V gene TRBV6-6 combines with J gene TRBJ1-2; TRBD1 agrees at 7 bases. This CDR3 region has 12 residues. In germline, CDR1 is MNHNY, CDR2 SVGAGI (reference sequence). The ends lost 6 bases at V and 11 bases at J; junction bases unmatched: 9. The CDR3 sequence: CASSIRQGKYTF. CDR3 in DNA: TGTGCCAGCAGCATCCGACAGGGAAAGTACACCTTC.

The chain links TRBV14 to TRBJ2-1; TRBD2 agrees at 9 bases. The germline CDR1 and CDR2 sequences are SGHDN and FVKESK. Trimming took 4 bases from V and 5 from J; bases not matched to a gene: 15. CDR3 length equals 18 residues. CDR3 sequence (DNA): TGTGCCAGCAGCCTGTTAAGAGGCGGGAGGGCCAAGGACAATGAGCAGTTCTTC. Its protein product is CASSLLRGGRAKDNEQFF.